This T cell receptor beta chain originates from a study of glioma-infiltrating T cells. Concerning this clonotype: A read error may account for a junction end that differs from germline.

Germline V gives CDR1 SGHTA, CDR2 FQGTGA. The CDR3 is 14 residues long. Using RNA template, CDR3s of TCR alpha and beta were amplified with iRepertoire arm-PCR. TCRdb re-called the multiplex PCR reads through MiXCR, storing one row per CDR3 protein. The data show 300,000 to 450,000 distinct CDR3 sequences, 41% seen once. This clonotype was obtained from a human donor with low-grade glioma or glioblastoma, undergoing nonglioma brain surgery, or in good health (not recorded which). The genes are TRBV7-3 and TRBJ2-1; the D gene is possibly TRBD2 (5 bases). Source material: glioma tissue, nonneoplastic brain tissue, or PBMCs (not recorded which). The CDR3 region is CASSLTSPPSEQFF. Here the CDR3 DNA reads TGTGCCAGCAGCCTAACTAGTCCGCCAAGTGAGCAGTTCTTC.